These 13 T cell receptor beta chains came from one sample sequenced in a study of graft-versus-host responses after intestinal transplantation (dated by TCRdb to the early 2020s). The time point tag for this specimen amounts to: cells obtained before transplantation from donor or recipient. Preparation of the library involved the immunoSEQ multiplex PCR assay. TCRdb stores this immuneACCESS table with in-frame sequences only. Part of the clones is absent; in the studies checked, under half of the shortfall reflects unresolved V genes, and no reason is known for the rest. The table for this sample lists thousands of clones; approximately 30% of them were counted only once. In total, the top ten clones hold approximately 5% of the sample. Sequencing used alloreactive CD4+ T cells from a mixed lymphocyte reaction culture, obtained before intestinal transplant. This specimen's cell subset or site label, interpreted: CFSE-low proliferating T cells sorted from roughly six-day pre-transplant mixed lymphocyte reaction (GvH or HvG direction). The receptors were gathered from a human patient who received an intestinal transplant.

This chain connects TRBV5-1 to TRBJ2-6; the D gene is possibly TRBD1 (5 bases). V lost 1 base to trimming and J lost 0 bases, with 11 bases between them. CDR1 is SGHRS, CDR2 YFSETQ, per germline. The CDR3 spans 17 residues. CDR3 residues: CASSLTTASSGANVLTF. The DNA for the CDR3 is TGCGCCAGCAGCTTGACGACAGCGAGCTCTGGGGCCAACGTCCTGACTTTC.

Only a few counts were recorded for this clone. The chain carries TRBV28 and TRBJ2-5; 12 bases are shared with TRBD1. The trim removed 6 bases at V and 5 bases at J, leaving 7 bases unmatched. This CDR3 has 15 amino acids. CDR1 and CDR2 from the germline V gene are MDHEN and SYDVKM. DNA of the CDR3: TGTGCCAGCAGGGGGGGACAGGGGGCGTGGGAGACCCAGTACTTC. Translation gives CASRGGQGAWETQYF.

The sample holds a few counts of this clone. The chain combines TRBV4-1 with TRBJ1-5; 8 bases align to TRBD1. Trimming cost V 0 bases and J 6 bases; bases outside gene matches: 7. Per the germline V gene, CDR1 is MGHRA and CDR2 is YSYEKL. The CDR3 spans 16 residues. The CDR3 region is CASSQDGQGATQPQHF. The CDR3 DNA sequence: TGCGCCAGCAGCCAAGACGGCCAGGGGGCCACTCAGCCCCAGCATTTT.

This clone came up a few times. V usage is TRBV7-6 and J usage is TRBJ2-3, with TRBD2 matching 13 bases. In germline, CDR1 is SGHVS, CDR2 FNYEAQ. The V segment lost 3 bases and the J segment 6 bases; nucleotides outside the gene matches: 0. The CDR3 consists of 14 residues. The CDR3: CASSLGLAGDTQYF. As DNA, the CDR3 is TGTGCCAGCAGCTTGGGACTAGCGGGGGATACGCAGTATTTT.

This clone has just one count. The rearrangement uses TRBV29-1 and TRBJ2-1; a weak D match, TRBD2 (7 bases). CDR3 length: 17 residues. Deletions cut 1 base from V and 0 bases from J, with 16 bases between. Germline V gives CDR1 SQVTM, CDR2 ANQGSEA. The CDR3 nucleotides are TGCAGCGTTGAAGGGGGGGGCTGCGGGAGCTCCTACAATGAGCAGTTCTTC. It codes for CSVEGGGCGSSYNEQFF.

The chain recombines TRBV5-1 with TRBJ2-3, with TRBD1 matching 8 bases. The CDR3 covers 14 residues. The trim removed 4 bases at V and 6 bases at J, leaving 7 bases unmatched. Germline V gives CDR1 SGHRS, CDR2 YFSETQ. The DNA for the CDR3 is TGCGCCAGCAGCGGGGACAGGTTAGGTGATACGCAGTATTTT. Amino acid sequence: CASSGDRLGDTQYF.

This clone was detected a few times. The chain uses TRBV5-6 and TRBJ1-2; 7 nucleotides align to TRBD1. From germline, CDR1 is SGHDT and CDR2 YYEEEE. The CDR3 has 13 amino acids. The V and J ends lost 0 bases and 6 bases, in that order; junction bases with no gene match: 2. As DNA, the CDR3 is TGTGCCAGCAGCTTGGGAGGGGGCGATGGCTACACCTTC. Amino acids: CASSLGGGDGYTF.

This clone was detected a few times. The chain uses TRBV18 and TRBJ2-7; 8 bases are a match to TRBD2. Germline V gene lookup returns CDR1 KGHSH and CDR2 LQKENI. Losses at the gene ends were 1 base for V and 0 bases for J; bases not matched to a gene: 17. This CDR3 is 20 amino acids long. CDR3 coding DNA: TGTGCCAGCTCACCACTGACTTTTGACGGGGGGGCTCTCAGCTCCTACGAGCAGTACTTC. Protein product: CASSPLTFDGGALSSYEQYF.

This clone was picked up a small number of times. This chain links TRBV6-5 with TRBJ1-4, with D hard to call. Germline V lookup: CDR1 MNHEY, CDR2 SVGAGI. This CDR3 contains 14 residues. The V and J ends lost 9 bases and 1 base respectively, with 12 bases between them. The CDR3 bases are TGTGCCAGACTTCTCCGGGGAACTAATGAAAAACTGTTTTTT. It yields the protein CARLLRGTNEKLFF.

The chain recombines TRBV4-2 with TRBJ2-1; D is undetermined. CDR3 length: 12 residues. V lost 4 bases and J 3 bases, leaving 4 bases between the germline ends. CDR1 and CDR2 from the germline V gene are LGHNA and YNFKEQ. The CDR3 reads CASSRSYNEQFF. The CDR3 nucleotides are TGTGCCAGCAGCCGTAGCTACAATGAGCAGTTCTTC.

This clone was seen a handful of times. The V call is TRBV27, the J call TRBJ1-6, with 10 bases identical to TRBD1. The length of the CDR3 is 13 residues. V shed 5 bases, J shed 11 bases, and the junction held 3 bases outside the gene matches. Per germline, CDR1 MNHEY and CDR2 SMNVEV (reference sequence). CDR3 residues: CASSLGQGTPLHF. CDR3 nucleotide sequence: TGTGCCAGCAGTCTGGGACAGGGGACACCCCTCCACTTT.

By sample share, this clone is medium-sized. The chain's CDR3 is CAWSVQAGNQPQHF. The CDR3 nucleotides are TGTGCCTGGAGTGTACAGGCAGGGAATCAGCCCCAGCATTTT. The rearrangement joins TRBV30 to TRBJ1-5, with a possible D match to TRBD1 (5 bases). The germline CDR1 and CDR2 sequences are GTSNPN and SVGIG (reference sequence). Trimming pared 0 bases from V and 4 bases from J, leaving 10 bases between. The CDR3 length is 14 residues.

This clone was observed a handful of times. The V and J genes are TRBV6-1 and TRBJ2-5; 13 bases fit TRBD2. This CDR3 contains 14 residues. Germline values: CDR1 MNHNS, CDR2 SASEGT. Unmatched junction bases numbered 1, after V lost 4 bases and J lost 5 bases. The CDR3 DNA sequence: TGTGCCAGCAGTGCACTAGCGGGGGGGGAGACCCAGTACTTC. Translated, it gives CASSALAGGETQYF.